One sample yielded the 18 T cell receptor beta chains listed below, sequenced in a study of response to subunit inactivated influenza vaccine. From the RT-PCR reads, TCRdb called clonotypes with MiXCR, one entry per CDR3 protein. The top ten hold roughly 10% of the sample, which has roughly 790,000 distinct CDR3 sequences, around 20% seen once. This material consisted of PBMCs from blood, taken roughly 5 days after vaccination. The receptors were gathered from a man in his fifties who received an inactivated influenza vaccine.

The chain uses TRBV4-3 and TRBJ2-2; the match to TRBD1 covers 7 bases. The CDR3 is 15 residues long. The germline CDR1 and CDR2 sequences are LGHNA and YSLEER. Trimming cost V 0 bases and J 7 bases; bases outside gene matches: 5. In DNA form, the CDR3 reads TGCGCCAGCAGCCAAGAGACAGGGTTCCACGGGGAGCTGTTTTTT. Its protein is CASSQETGFHGELFF.

The chain employs TRBV11-3 and TRBJ1-4, with D unclear. Germline CDR1 is SGHNT and CDR2 is YENEEA. Trimming removed 6 bases at V and 6 bases at J, with 14 bases between. The CDR3 is 14 amino acids. For the CDR3, the DNA is TGTGCCAGCAGGGACGTCAATTGGTATGAAAAACTGTTTTTT. Its protein is CASRDVNWYEKLFF.

Ten or more counts support this clonotype. The chain recombines TRBV7-2 with TRBJ2-1, with D maybe TRBD2 (5 bases). This CDR3 has 15 residues. Germline V gene data show CDR1 as SGHTA and CDR2 as FQGNSA. V was trimmed by 4 bases and J by 12 bases, leaving 22 bases between them. The CDR3 DNA sequence: TGTGCCAGCAGCTCCGGACTGGCCTTCACAATGAGGCAGTTCTTC. Encoded protein: CASSSGLAFTMRQFF.

At least ten counts were recorded for this clonotype. The chain employs TRBV20-1 and TRBJ1-5; TRBD1 might be the D (5 bases). The V gene's germline CDR1 is DFQATT and CDR2 SNEGSKA (reference sequence). V was shortened by 4 bases and J by 3 bases, with 10 bases between the two germline ends. The CDR3 extends over 13 amino acids. This chain's CDR3 is CSAIRATNQPQHF. CDR3 coding DNA: TGCAGTGCTATCAGGGCCACCAATCAGCCCCAGCATTTT.

This rearrangement joins TRBV10-3 to TRBJ1-1; TRBD1 is a possible D gene (5 bases). This CDR3 has 13 residues. The V gene lost 8 bases and the J gene lost 4 bases, with 14 bases spanning the gap. Germline-derived CDR1 and CDR2 are ENHRY and SYGVKD. CDR3 loop: CAISSGWATEAFF. The CDR3 DNA sequence: TGTGCCATCTCATCAGGGTGGGCCACTGAAGCTTTCTTT.

This clonotype has more than one count but fewer than ten. The chain employs TRBV2 and TRBJ1-2, with unresolved D. The germline CDR1 and CDR2 sequences are SNHLY and FYNNEI. V shed 4 bases and J shed 4 bases, with 10 bases lying between them. CDR3 length: 13 residues. CDR3 sequence (DNA): TGTGCCAGCAGTGTAGCGGGAATCTATGGCTACACCTTC. Translated, it gives CASSVAGIYGYTF.

This chain connects TRBV7-2 to TRBJ2-1; 12 bases line up with TRBD2. The trim removed 4 bases at V and 9 bases at J, leaving 7 bases unmatched. Germline V gene lookup returns CDR1 SGHTA and CDR2 FQGNSA. The CDR3 length is 15 residues. CDR3 DNA sequence: TGTGCCAGCAGCTCCCTAGCGGGGGGGCCGATTGAGCAGTTCTTC. This sequence encodes CASSSLAGGPIEQFF.

V and J are TRBV20-1 and TRBJ2-1; D unresolved. Deletions cut 3 bases from V and 6 bases from J, with 6 bases between. Germline CDR1 reads DFQATT; CDR2 reads SNEGSKA (reference sequence). The CDR3 runs 11 residues. CDR3: CSARDRNEQFF. In DNA, the CDR3 is TGCAGTGCTAGGGATCGCAATGAGCAGTTCTTC.

The rearrangement uses TRBV9 and TRBJ2-1, with TRBD1 identical over 7 bases. The J segment lost 0 bases and the V segment lost 2 bases, leaving 2 bases of the junction unmatched. Germline loops: CDR1 SGDLS, CDR2 YYNGEE. This CDR3 has 15 residues. This chain's CDR3 is CASSVDRASYNEQFF. The DNA for the CDR3 is TGTGCCAGCAGCGTCGACAGGGCCTCCTACAATGAGCAGTTCTTC. Drawing the rest from reference TRBV9 and TRBJ2-1, the complete variable domain is DSGVTQTPKHLITATGQRVTLRCSPRSGDLSVYWYQQSLDQGLQFLIQYYNGEERAKGNILERFSAQQFPDLHSELNLSSLELGDSALYFCASSVDRASYNEQFFGPGTRLTVL.

In this sample, this clonotype turned up a few times. The V gene is TRBV4-2, the J gene TRBJ1-1; no definite D call. The CDR3 spans 16 residues. The V gene's germline CDR1 is LGHNA and CDR2 YNFKEQ. V was clipped by 0 bases and J by 4 bases, with 15 bases between them. The CDR3: CASSQDSIGKGTEAFF. CDR3 DNA: TGTGCCAGCAGCCAAGATTCGATAGGGAAAGGCACTGAAGCTTTCTTT.

This clonotype has just one count. The chain couples TRBV27 to TRBJ2-2; D unresolved. The CDR3 is made up of 13 amino acids. V dropped 0 bases and J dropped 7 bases, with 6 bases sitting between them. Germline V lookup: CDR1 MNHEY, CDR2 SMNVEV (reference sequence). CDR3 region: CASSLSAGGELFF. DNA of the CDR3: TGTGCCAGCAGTTTATCGGCTGGCGGGGAGCTGTTTTTT.

The chain has TRBV5-1 and TRBJ2-7; 7 nucleotides agree with TRBD2. With 4 bases clipped from V and 2 bases from J, the junction kept 12 bases outside the gene matches. The CDR3 totals 16 residues. Germline values: CDR1 SGHRS, CDR2 YFSETQ. CDR3 sequence reads: CASSVGASGATYEQYF. The CDR3 DNA sequence: TGCGCCAGCAGCGTCGGTGCTAGCGGAGCGACCTACGAGCAGTACTTC.

V usage is TRBV5-1 and J usage is TRBJ2-5, with 9 bases aligning to TRBD1. This CDR3 has 15 residues. Trimming removed 4 bases from V and 2 bases from J; junction bases left unmatched: 6. Germline loops: CDR1 SGHRS, CDR2 YFSETQ. Here the CDR3 reads CASSTMGQGQETQYF. The CDR3 DNA follows: TGCGCCAGCAGCACAATGGGACAGGGTCAAGAGACCCAGTACTTC.

Ten or more counts support this clonotype. At one of its ends the junction is not consistent with the germline gene, which may arise from a read error. The CDR3 spells CASRLEGVDTQYF. The CDR3 region has the DNA TGCGCCAGCAGATTGGAGGGAGTAGATACGCAGTATTTT. V is TRBV5-1 and J is TRBJ2-3, with D possibly TRBD2 on 6 matching bases. The germline V gene encodes CDR1 SGHRS and CDR2 YFSETQ. This CDR3 has 13 amino acids.

This chain links TRBV29-1 with TRBJ2-5; tentative D call: TRBD2 (6 bases). CDR1 is SQVTM, CDR2 ANQGSEA, per germline. The V gene lost 7 bases and the J gene lost 3 bases, with 18 bases spanning the gap. The CDR3 sequence is 14 residues long. The chain's CDR3 is CSAKLGGIEETQYF. The CDR3, as DNA: TGCAGCGCCAAATTGGGGGGTATTGAAGAGACCCAGTACTTC.

The chain uses TRBV5-1 and TRBJ2-1, with 7 bases matching TRBD2. In germline, CDR1 is SGHRS, CDR2 YFSETQ. This CDR3 region has 15 residues. J was trimmed by 8 bases and V by 7 bases; bases with no gene match: 15. The DNA for the CDR3 is TGCGCCAGCCTTGGATGGGGCGGGAGTTTCTATGAGCAGTTCTTC. Its translation: CASLGWGGSFYEQFF.

This clonotype has ten or more counts. The rearrangement joins TRBV6-5 to TRBJ1-1, with 7 bases lining up with TRBD1. Germline CDR1 reads MNHEY; CDR2 reads SVGAGI. The CDR3 runs to 12 residues. Trimming took 4 bases from V and 9 from J; bases not matched to a gene: 5. The CDR3 region is CASSWSGGQAFF. The CDR3 bases are TGTGCCAGCAGTTGGTCAGGGGGGCAAGCTTTCTTT.

This clonotype came up many times. The chain carries TRBV12-3 or TRBV12-4 and TRBJ1-1, with D unclear. The CDR3 sequence is 13 residues long. V lost 9 bases and J 0 bases, leaving 11 bases between the germline ends. This CDR3 is CASHSQMNTEAFF. As DNA, the CDR3 is TGTGCCAGTCACAGTCAAATGAACACTGAAGCTTTCTTT.